This T cell receptor (beta chain) originates from a study of technical replicates of blood from a few donors. V lost 5 bases to trimming and J lost 6 bases, with 20 bases between them. CDR1 PRHDT and CDR2 FYEKMQ come from the germline V gene (reference sequence). This CDR3 is built from 16 residues. TCRdb's copy holds only in-frame clones and misses some; the assay was immunoSEQ multiplex PCR. The repertoire has approximately 92,000 clones, roughly 95% of them found once; the top ten carry roughly 0.3%. The receptor was derived from a human donor in good health. The chain carries TRBV13 and TRBJ2-1, with a tentative D call TRBD2 (5 bases). Input material: T cells isolated from PBMCs. The CDR3, as DNA: TGTGCCAGCAGCGCACAAACTAGTGAGTGGTTCAATGAGCAGTTCTTC. The encoded protein is CASSAQTSEWFNEQFF.